Each of the 23 T cell receptor beta chains below was sequenced from the same sample in a study of regulatory T cells in long-lasting Graves disease. Time point in this sample: newly diagnosed GD, antithyroid drugs for less than 3 months. The TCR library was prepared using RNA isolated from PBMCs. Both iRepertoire HTBI primers and Arm-PCR of CDR3 regions were used to build the TCR beta libraries. TCRdb redid the calling of the multiplex PCR reads with MiXCR, one entry per CDR3 protein. The sample includes 450,000 to 500,000 distinct CDR3 sequences, roughly 15% of them seen just once. These data also featured in a second study, about T cells in Graves' hyperthyroidism and ophthalmopathy.

The sample in question was peripheral blood mononuclear cells (PBMCs), obtained at new diagnosis, from a patient treated with antithyroid drugs. Every receptor here comes from a man aged 35 to 55 with Graves disease.

This clonotype appeared many times. The chain carries TRBV2 and TRBJ1-4; 7 nucleotides align to TRBD1. In germline, CDR1 is SNHLY, CDR2 FYNNEI. The CDR3 loop spans 16 amino acids. After removal of 1 base from V and 0 bases from J, the junction contained 2 bases not matched to a gene. CDR3 in amino acids: CASSEVGTATNEKLFF. CDR3 coding DNA: TGTGCCAGCAGTGAAGTCGGGACAGCAACTAATGAAAAACTGTTTTTT.

This clonotype was seen repeatedly, ten times or more. This chain uses TRBV11-3 with TRBJ2-3; TRBD2 might be the D (5 bases). Per the germline V gene, CDR1 is SGHNT and CDR2 is YENEEA. This CDR3 is 12 amino acids long. V lost 1 base and J lost 6, with 5 bases in between. The CDR3 coding sequence is TGTGCCAGCAGCTTAGGGGAGGATACGCAGTATTTT. Protein product: CASSLGEDTQYF.

This clonotype was detected ten times or more. J is TRBJ2-1 and V is TRBV30; maybe TRBD1 (6 bases). The V end lost 5 bases, the J end lost 2 bases, and 7 bases lay between the germline ends. CDR3 size: 12 residues. Germline CDR1 GTSNPN, CDR2 SVGIG (reference sequence). The CDR3 region is CAWGQPYNEQFF. DNA of the CDR3: TGTGCCTGGGGACAGCCCTACAATGAGCAGTTCTTC. Supplemented by reference TRBV30 and TRBJ2-1, the full variable domain reads SQTIHQWPATLVQPVGSPLSLECTVEGTSNPNLYWYRQAAGRGLQLLFYSVGIGQISSEVPQNLSASRPQDRQFILSSKKLLLSDSGFYLCAWGQPYNEQFFGPGTRLTVL.

This clonotype has only a few counts. This chain links TRBV28 with TRBJ2-1, with D unclear. There are 14 residues in the CDR3. Trimming pared 5 bases from V and 9 bases from J, leaving 17 bases between. Germline CDR1 reads MDHEN; CDR2 reads SYDVKM. CDR3 sequence: CASSRTPQRGEQFF. In nucleotides, the CDR3 is TGTGCCAGCAGTCGCACTCCTCAAAGAGGTGAGCAGTTCTTC.

This clonotype was seen repeatedly, ten times or more. This chain connects TRBV5-1 to TRBJ2-1; 16 bases agree with TRBD2. Per the germline V gene, CDR1 is SGHRS and CDR2 is YFSETQ. The V and J ends lost 7 bases and 7 bases, in that order; junction bases with no gene match: 14. The CDR3 is 18 amino acids. CDR3 nucleotides: TGCGCCAGCTCCCCTTGGGGGACTAGCGGGAGGGGCGGTAATGAGCAGTTCTTC. Residues: CASSPWGTSGRGGNEQFF.

This clonotype was seen repeatedly, ten times or more. This chain joins TRBV20-1 and TRBJ1-1; the D gene is possibly TRBD1 (5 bases). This CDR3 has 14 residues. The germline V and J ends were trimmed by 0 bases and 6 bases, with 14 bases remaining between them. Germline-derived CDR1 and CDR2 are DFQATT and SNEGSKA (reference sequence). CDR3 loop: CSARDLGGTPEAFF. CDR3 DNA: TGCAGTGCTAGAGATCTCGGGGGGACCCCTGAAGCTTTCTTT.

As regards this clonotype: Just one base apart from a much larger clone, this may be a read error. V is TRBV3-1 and J is TRBJ2-5; weak D call: TRBD2 (5 bases). Germline lookup yields CDR1 LGHDT and CDR2 YNNKEL (reference sequence). V lost 4 bases and J 11 bases, leaving 29 bases between the germline ends. The CDR3 totals 17 residues. CDR3 sequence (DNA): TGTGCCAGCAGCCCCGTCCCCACTAGAGCGATTATGAATGAGCAGTACTTC. It yields the protein CASSPVPTRAIMNEQYF.

Many counts were recorded for this clonotype. The chain joins TRBV20-1 to TRBJ2-7, with TRBD2 matching over 9 bases. This CDR3 comprises 17 residues. Germline lookup yields CDR1 DFQATT and CDR2 SNEGSKA (reference sequence). The trim removed 3 bases at V and 0 bases at J, leaving 12 bases unmatched. CDR3 protein: CSASSVSGSGSSYEQYF. CDR3 DNA: TGCAGTGCTAGTTCGGTTAGCGGGAGTGGTAGCTCCTACGAGCAGTACTTC.

The chain joins TRBV7-3 to TRBJ2-2, with 7 nucleotides matching TRBD2. The germline V gene encodes CDR1 SGHTA and CDR2 FQGTGA. The CDR3 totals 13 residues. Germline trimming cut 5 bases from V and 13 bases from J; bases unmatched to any gene: 10. The CDR3 nucleotides are TGTGCCAGCAGCCCCGCACCGGGAGGAAGGCTGTTTTTT. This encodes CASSPAPGGRLFF. The full variable domain, in which reference TRBV7-3 and TRBJ2-2 provide the parts outside the CDR3, is GAGVSQTPSNKVTEKGKYVELRCDPISGHTALYWYRQSLGQGPEFLIYFQGTGAADDSGLPNDRFFAVRPEGSVSTLKIQRTERGDSAVYLCASSPAPGGRLFFGEGSRLTVL.

This clonotype has a count of ten or more. One junction end does not reproduce the germline sequence, and a read error may be involved. This chain uses TRBV12-3 or TRBV12-4 with TRBJ2-6, with D tentatively TRBD2 (6 bases). The CDR3 has 13 amino acids. CDR3 region: CASSFPSPGLMAF. Here the CDR3 DNA reads TGTGCCAGCAGTTTCCCCAGCCCGGGACTTATGGCTTTC.

The J gene is TRBJ2-5, the V gene TRBV10-1, with D unclear. Germline CDR1 is WNHNN and CDR2 is SYGVQD (reference sequence). CDR3 length: 13 residues. With 4 bases removed from V and 5 bases from J, the gap between germline ends came to 11 bases. The CDR3 is CASSGSGEETQYF. The CDR3 DNA is TGCGCCAGCAGTGGCAGTGGCGAGGAGACCCAGTACTTC.

This clonotype was recorded many times. The chain carries TRBV5-1 and TRBJ2-7, with D maybe TRBD2 (6 bases). Trimming left V 4 bases short and J 5 bases short, with 22 bases between. The CDR3 is made up of 16 amino acids. Germline-derived CDR1 and CDR2 are SGHRS and YFSETQ. The CDR3 DNA reads as TGCGCCAGCAGCACCATCGGAGGGCAGGGTCGGGACGAGCAGTACTTC. Translated, it gives CASSTIGGQGRDEQYF.

This rearrangement joins TRBV7-3 to TRBJ2-1; 9 positions agree with TRBD2. Unmatched junction bases numbered 4, after V lost 3 bases and J lost 7 bases. Germline CDR1 SGHTA, CDR2 FQGTGA. The length of the CDR3 is 14 residues. The DNA for the CDR3 is TGTGCCAGCAGCTTTAGTCTAGCGGGGAATGAGCAGTTCTTC. Protein: CASSFSLAGNEQFF.

Many counts were recorded for this clonotype. This chain links TRBV2 with TRBJ2-7; D call uncertain. The J call is uncertain, as TRBJ2-1 better fits the DNA end. Germline-derived CDR1 and CDR2 are SNHLY and FYNNEI. The CDR3 loop spans 13 amino acids. This chain's CDR3 is CASNIGRLNEQFF. CDR3 sequence (DNA): TGTGCCAGCAATATCGGACGCCTGAATGAGCAGTTCTTC.

This clonotype was observed a few times. The chain is built from TRBV7-2 and TRBJ1-4; weak D call: TRBD1 (5 bases). V was clipped by 5 bases and J by 5 bases, with 15 bases between them. This CDR3 has 15 residues. The germline V gene encodes CDR1 SGHTA and CDR2 FQGNSA. This chain's CDR3 is CASSPQWGGNEKLFF. The CDR3 region has the DNA TGTGCCAGCAGCCCTCAGTGGGGCGGGAATGAAAAACTGTTTTTT.

This clonotype was seen more than once but under ten times. V gene TRBV5-1 combines with J gene TRBJ2-3; D may match TRBD1 or TRBD2 (5 bases each). The CDR3 loop spans 14 amino acids. V was trimmed by 6 bases and J by 4 bases, leaving 15 bases between them. From germline, CDR1 is SGHRS and CDR2 YFSETQ. The DNA of the CDR3 is TGCGCCAGCAACCGGGGCGAGCTGGCAGATACGCAGTATTTT. Amino acids: CASNRGELADTQYF.

The chain employs TRBV5-1 and TRBJ2-6, with D unresolved. The V end was cut by 1 base, the J end by 0 bases, with 11 bases between. Germline CDR1 is SGHRS and CDR2 is YFSETQ. This CDR3 has 17 amino acids. The CDR3 reads CASSLLSRPSGANVLTF. DNA for the CDR3: TGCGCCAGCAGCTTGTTAAGTAGACCCTCTGGGGCCAACGTCCTGACTTTC.

The chain joins TRBV18 to TRBJ1-1, with 7 bases matching TRBD1. The V segment lost 2 bases and the J segment 7 bases; nucleotides outside the gene matches: 16. CDR1 is KGHSH and CDR2 is LQKENI in the germline V gene. The CDR3 extends over 17 amino acids. The chain's CDR3 is CASSPSGTVGSSGEAFF. The CDR3 DNA sequence: TGTGCCAGCTCACCAAGTGGGACAGTGGGATCTAGTGGTGAAGCTTTCTTT.

This clonotype was seen ten or more times. V is TRBV28 and J is TRBJ2-7; D may be TRBD2 (5 bases). V was pared by 8 bases and J by 0 bases, with 14 bases between. The CDR3 runs to 14 residues. In germline, CDR1 is MDHEN, CDR2 SYDVKM. The CDR3 DNA reads as TGTGCCAGCTTTCCCGGGGTCCCCTCCTACGAGCAGTACTTC. It yields the protein CASFPGVPSYEQYF.

At least ten counts were recorded for this clonotype. The CDR3 DNA reads as TGTGCCAGCAGTCTAGCGGGAGGCCTATCCTACAATGAGCAGTTCTTC. Amino acid sequence: CASSLAGGLSYNEQFF. This rearrangement joins TRBV9 to TRBJ2-1, with 11 bases identical to TRBD2. The CDR3 consists of 16 residues. Per germline, CDR1 SGDLS and CDR2 YYNGEE. Unmatched junction bases numbered 5, after V lost 5 bases and J lost 1 base.

This clonotype showed up many times. This CDR3 reads CASSLIEAGVNEQFF. The CDR3 DNA reads TGCGCCAGCAGCTTGATTGAGGCGGGAGTTAATGAGCAGTTCTTC. This chain joins TRBV5-1 and TRBJ2-1, with TRBD2 matching 7 bases. This CDR3 has 15 residues. V dropped 1 base and J dropped 7; count of bases not matched to a gene: 8. Germline-derived CDR1 and CDR2 are SGHRS and YFSETQ.

About this clonotype itself: The conserved phenylalanine or tryptophan normally closing the CDR3 is absent here, so this likely arose from a read error. The CDR3 DNA sequence: TGTGCCAGCAGCTCCCGGGGGGTCTCCTACGAGCAGTACCTC. It codes for CASSSRGVSYEQYL. This chain uses TRBV11-2 with TRBJ2-7, with 7 positions matching TRBD2. V was pared by 4 bases and J by 0 bases, with 3 bases of the junction left unmatched. Germline V lookup: CDR1 SGHAT, CDR2 FQNNGV. This CDR3 contains 14 residues.

This clonotype was detected many times. V usage is TRBV20-1 and J usage is TRBJ1-4; D not certain. V lost 2 bases to trimming and J lost 6 bases, with 13 bases between them. This CDR3 is 14 amino acids long. The germline V gene has CDR1 DFQATT and CDR2 SNEGSKA (reference sequence). The CDR3 is CSARPHGSDEKLFF. CDR3 bases: TGCAGTGCTAGACCACACGGGTCGGATGAAAAACTGTTTTTT.